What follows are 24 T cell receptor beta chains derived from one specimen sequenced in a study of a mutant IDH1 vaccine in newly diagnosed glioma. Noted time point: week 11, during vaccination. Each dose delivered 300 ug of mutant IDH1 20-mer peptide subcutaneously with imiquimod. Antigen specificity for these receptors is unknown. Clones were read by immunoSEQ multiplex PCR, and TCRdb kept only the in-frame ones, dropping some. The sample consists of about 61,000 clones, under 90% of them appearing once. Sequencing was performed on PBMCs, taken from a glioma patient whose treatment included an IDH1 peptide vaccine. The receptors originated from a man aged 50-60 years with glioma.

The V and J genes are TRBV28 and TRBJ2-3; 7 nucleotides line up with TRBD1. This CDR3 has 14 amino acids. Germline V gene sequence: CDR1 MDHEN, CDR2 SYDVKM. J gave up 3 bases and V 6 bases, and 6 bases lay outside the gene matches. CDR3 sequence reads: CASRAGGWTDTQYF. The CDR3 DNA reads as TGTGCCAGCAGGGCAGGGGGTTGGACAGATACGCAGTATTTT. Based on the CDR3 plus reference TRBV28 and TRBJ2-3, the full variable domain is DVKVTQSSRYLVKRTGEKVFLECVQDMDHENMFWYRQDPGLGLRLIYFSYDVKMKEKGDIPEGYSVSREKKERFSLILESASTNQTSMYLCASRAGGWTDTQYFGPGTRLTVL.

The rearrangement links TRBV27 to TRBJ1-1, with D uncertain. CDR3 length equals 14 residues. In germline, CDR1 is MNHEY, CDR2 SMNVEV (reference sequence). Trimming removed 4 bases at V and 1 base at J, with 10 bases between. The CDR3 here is CASSSPGWNTEAFF. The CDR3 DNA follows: TGTGCCAGCAGTTCCCCCGGATGGAACACTGAAGCTTTCTTT.

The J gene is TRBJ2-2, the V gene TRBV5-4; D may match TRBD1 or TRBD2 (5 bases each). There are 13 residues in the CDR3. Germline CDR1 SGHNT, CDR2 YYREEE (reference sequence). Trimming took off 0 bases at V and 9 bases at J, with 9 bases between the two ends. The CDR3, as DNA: TGTGCCAGCAGCTTGGCGGGGCGGAGGGAGCTGTTTTTT. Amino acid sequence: CASSLAGRRELFF.

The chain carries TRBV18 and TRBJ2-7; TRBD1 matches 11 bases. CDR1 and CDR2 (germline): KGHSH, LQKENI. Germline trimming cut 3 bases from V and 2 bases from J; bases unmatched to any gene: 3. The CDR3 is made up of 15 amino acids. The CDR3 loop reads CASSPWTGGTYEQYF. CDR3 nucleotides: TGTGCCAGCTCACCTTGGACAGGGGGCACCTACGAGCAGTACTTC.

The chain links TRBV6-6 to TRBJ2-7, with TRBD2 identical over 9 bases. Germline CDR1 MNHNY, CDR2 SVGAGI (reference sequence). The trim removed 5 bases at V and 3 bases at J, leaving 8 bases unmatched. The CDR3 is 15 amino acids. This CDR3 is CASSLSQAGGYEQYF. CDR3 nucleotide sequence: TGTGCCAGCAGTCTTTCCCAAGCGGGGGGCTACGAGCAGTACTTC.

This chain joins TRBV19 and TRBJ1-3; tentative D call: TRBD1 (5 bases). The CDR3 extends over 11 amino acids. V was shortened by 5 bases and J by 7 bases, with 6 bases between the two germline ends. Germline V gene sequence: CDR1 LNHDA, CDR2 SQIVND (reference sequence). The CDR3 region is CASSRGNTIYF. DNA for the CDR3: TGTGCCAGTAGTCGGGGGAACACCATATATTTT.

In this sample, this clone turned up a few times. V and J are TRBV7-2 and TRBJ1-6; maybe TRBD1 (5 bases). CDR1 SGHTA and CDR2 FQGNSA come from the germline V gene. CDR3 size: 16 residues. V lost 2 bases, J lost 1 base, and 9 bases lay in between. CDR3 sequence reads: CASSLQGGSYNSPLHF. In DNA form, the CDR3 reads TGTGCCAGCAGCTTACAGGGAGGATCCTATAATTCACCCCTCCACTTT.

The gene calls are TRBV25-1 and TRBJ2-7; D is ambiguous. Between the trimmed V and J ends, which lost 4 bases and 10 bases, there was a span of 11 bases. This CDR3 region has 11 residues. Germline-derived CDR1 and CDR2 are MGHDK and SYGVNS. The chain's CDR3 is CASSGATYQYF. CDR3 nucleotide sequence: TGTGCCAGCAGTGGGGCTACTTACCAGTACTTC.

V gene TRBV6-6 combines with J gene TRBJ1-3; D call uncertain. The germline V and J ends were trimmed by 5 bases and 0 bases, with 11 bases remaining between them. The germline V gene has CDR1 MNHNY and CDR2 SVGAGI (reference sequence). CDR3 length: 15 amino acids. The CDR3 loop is CASSPEGPSGNTIYF. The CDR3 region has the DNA TGTGCCAGCAGTCCTGAAGGGCCCTCTGGAAACACCATATATTTT.

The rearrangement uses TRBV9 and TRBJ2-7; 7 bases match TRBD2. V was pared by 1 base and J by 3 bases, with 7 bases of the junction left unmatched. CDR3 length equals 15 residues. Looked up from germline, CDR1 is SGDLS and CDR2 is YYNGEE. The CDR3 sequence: CASSVSGGLLYEQYF. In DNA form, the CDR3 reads TGTGCCAGCAGCGTATCGGGAGGACTCCTCTACGAGCAGTACTTC.

The CDR3 nucleotides are TGTGCCAGCAGTCGGACAGGGGGGGGTGAGCAGTTCTTC. It codes for CASSRTGGGEQFF. The chain recombines TRBV6-5 with TRBJ2-1; 10 bases agree with TRBD1. The CDR3 covers 13 residues. V was clipped by 5 bases and J by 9 bases; unmatched bases: 4. CDR1 MNHEY and CDR2 SVGAGI come from the germline V gene.

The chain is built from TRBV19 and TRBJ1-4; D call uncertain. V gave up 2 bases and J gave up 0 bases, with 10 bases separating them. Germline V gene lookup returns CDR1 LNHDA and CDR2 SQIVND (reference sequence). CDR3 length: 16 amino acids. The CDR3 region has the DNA TGTGCCAGTAGTATATCGCAGACCTCAACTAATGAAAAACTGTTTTTT. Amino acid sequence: CASSISQTSTNEKLFF.

Here the CDR3 DNA reads TGTGCCAGCAAGGACAGGGAGCGGTCCTACGAGCAGTACTTC. It translates to CASKDRERSYEQYF. The V gene is TRBV6-1, the J gene TRBJ2-7; TRBD1 aligns across 8 bases. This CDR3 spans 14 amino acids. The V gene end was trimmed by 7 bases and the J gene end by 1 base; junction bases not matched to a gene: 6. CDR1 MNHNS and CDR2 SASEGT come from the germline V gene.

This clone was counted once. CDR3 in DNA: TGTGCCAGCAGCTTGGGCAACTTCGTTAACTATGGCTACACCTTC. As protein: CASSLGNFVNYGYTF. This chain joins TRBV5-4 and TRBJ1-2; no clear D. The CDR3 is 15 amino acids. The V end lost 0 bases, the J end lost 1 base, and 10 bases lay between the germline ends. Per germline, CDR1 SGHNT and CDR2 YYREEE (reference sequence).

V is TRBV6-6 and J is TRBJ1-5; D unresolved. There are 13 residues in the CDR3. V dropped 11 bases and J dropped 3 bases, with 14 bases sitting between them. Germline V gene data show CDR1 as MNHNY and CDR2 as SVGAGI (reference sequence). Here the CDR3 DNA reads TGTGCCCTCCGATCGGGGTACAATCAGCCCCAGCATTTT. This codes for CALRSGYNQPQHF.

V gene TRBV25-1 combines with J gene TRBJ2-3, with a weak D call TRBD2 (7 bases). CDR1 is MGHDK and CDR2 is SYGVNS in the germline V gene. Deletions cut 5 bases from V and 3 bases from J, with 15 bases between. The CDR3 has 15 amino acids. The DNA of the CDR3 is TGTGCCAGCAGTTCTTGGGGGGGGCTAACAGATACGCAGTATTTT. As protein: CASSSWGGLTDTQYF.

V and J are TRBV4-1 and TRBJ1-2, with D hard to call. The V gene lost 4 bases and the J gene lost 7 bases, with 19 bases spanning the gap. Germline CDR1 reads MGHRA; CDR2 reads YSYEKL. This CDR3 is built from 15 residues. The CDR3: CASSPFPGPTVGYTF. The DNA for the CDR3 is TGCGCCAGCAGCCCCTTCCCCGGGCCCACTGTTGGCTACACCTTC.

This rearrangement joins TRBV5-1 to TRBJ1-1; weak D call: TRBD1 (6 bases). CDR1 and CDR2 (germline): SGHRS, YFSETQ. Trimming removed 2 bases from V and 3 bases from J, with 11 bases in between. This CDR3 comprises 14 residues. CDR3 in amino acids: CASSLPGQYTEAFF. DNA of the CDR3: TGCGCCAGCAGCTTACCGGGACAATACACTGAAGCTTTCTTT.

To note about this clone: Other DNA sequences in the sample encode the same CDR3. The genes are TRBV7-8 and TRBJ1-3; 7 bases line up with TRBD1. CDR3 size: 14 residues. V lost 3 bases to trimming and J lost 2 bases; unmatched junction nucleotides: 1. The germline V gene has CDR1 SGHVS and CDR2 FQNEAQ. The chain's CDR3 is CASSLDRTGNTIYF. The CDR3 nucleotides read TGTGCCAGCAGCTTGGACAGGACTGGAAACACCATATATTTT.

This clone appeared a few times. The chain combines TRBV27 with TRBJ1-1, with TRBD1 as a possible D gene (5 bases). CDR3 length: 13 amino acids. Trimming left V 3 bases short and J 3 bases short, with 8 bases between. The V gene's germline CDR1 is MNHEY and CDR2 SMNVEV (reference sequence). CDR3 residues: CASSFREDTEAFF. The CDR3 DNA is TGTGCCAGCAGTTTCAGGGAGGACACTGAAGCTTTCTTT.

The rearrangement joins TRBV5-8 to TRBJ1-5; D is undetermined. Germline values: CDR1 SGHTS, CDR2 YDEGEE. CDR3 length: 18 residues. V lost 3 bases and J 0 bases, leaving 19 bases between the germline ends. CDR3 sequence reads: CASSSLRHNRGSNQPQHF. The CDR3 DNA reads TGTGCCAGCAGCTCCCTACGGCACAACCGAGGTAGCAATCAGCCCCAGCATTTT.

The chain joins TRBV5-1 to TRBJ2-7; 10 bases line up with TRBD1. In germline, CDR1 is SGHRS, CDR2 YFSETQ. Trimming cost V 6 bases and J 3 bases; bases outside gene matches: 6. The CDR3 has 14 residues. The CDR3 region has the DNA TGCGCCAGCAATGTAGGGACAGGGGACTACGAGCAGTACTTC. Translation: CASNVGTGDYEQYF.

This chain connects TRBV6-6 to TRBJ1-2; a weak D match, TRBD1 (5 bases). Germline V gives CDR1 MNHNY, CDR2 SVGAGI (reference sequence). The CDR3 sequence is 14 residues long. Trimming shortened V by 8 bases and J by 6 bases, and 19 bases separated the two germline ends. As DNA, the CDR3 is TGTGCCAGCCTAGAGGGGCAGTCTAGAAATGGCTACACCTTC. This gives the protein CASLEGQSRNGYTF.

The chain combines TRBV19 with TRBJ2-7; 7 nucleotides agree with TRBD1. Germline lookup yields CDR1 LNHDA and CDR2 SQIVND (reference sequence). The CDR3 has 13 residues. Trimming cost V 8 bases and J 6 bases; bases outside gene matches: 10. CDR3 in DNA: TGTGCCAGTCTAGGGGACAGCTCATCCGAGCAGTACTTC. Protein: CASLGDSSSEQYF.